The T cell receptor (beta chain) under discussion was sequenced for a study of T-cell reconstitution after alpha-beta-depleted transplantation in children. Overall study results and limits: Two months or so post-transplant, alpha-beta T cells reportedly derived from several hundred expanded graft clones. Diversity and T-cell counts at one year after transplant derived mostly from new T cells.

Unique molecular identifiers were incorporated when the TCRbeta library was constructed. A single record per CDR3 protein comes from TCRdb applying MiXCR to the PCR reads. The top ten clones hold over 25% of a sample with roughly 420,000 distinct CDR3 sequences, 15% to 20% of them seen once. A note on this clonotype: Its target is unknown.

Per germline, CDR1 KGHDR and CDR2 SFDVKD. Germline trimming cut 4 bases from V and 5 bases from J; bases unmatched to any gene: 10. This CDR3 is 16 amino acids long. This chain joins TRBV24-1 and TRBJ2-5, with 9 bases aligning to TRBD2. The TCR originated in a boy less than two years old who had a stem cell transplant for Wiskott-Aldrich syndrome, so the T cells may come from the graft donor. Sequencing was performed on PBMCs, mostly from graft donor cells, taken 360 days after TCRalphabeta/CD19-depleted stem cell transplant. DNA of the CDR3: TGTGCCACCAGTGACCCTAAGCGGGGGGATTGGGAGACCCAGTACTTC. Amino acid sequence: CATSDPKRGDWETQYF.